This T cell receptor beta chain was recovered during a study of vaccination effects on CD4 cells after COVID-19. Study information: Pre-vaccine samples were drawn 16 days and one week before the first dose. Overall study results and limits: New vaccine-induced clones made up most post-vaccine spike-reactive clones in convalescents.

Antigen-specific CD4+ T cells were expanded (with viral peptide pools) by the ViraFEST assay ahead of sequencing. Following an approximately 11-day culture, CD4+ T cells were purified. From March to December 2020, the person had a SARS-CoV-2 infection that was confirmed by PCR. A peptide pool from HIV-1 Nef constituted the negative control culture. At days 3 and 7, half of the medium was exchanged for IL-2 medium. This CDR3 region has 13 residues. The V end lost 2 bases, the J end lost 4 bases, and 8 bases lay between the germline ends. From germline, CDR1 is SGHTA and CDR2 FQGTGA. The table came from immunoSEQ multiplex PCR; TCRdb's copy has only in-frame clones and leaves some out. Of under 80,000 clones in the sample, 73% were seen once. With regard to this clone: Its antigen is as yet unknown.

The sequencing here drew on CD4+ T cells from PBMCs cultured with HIV peptides, taken before COVID-19 vaccination. Regarding subset: HIV-1 Nef peptide pool negative control/reference culture. The V and J genes are TRBV7-3 and TRBJ1-2; D is unresolved. The source is a human donor who had a prior SARS-CoV-2 infection. CDR3 sequence: CASSLGGRYGYTF. The CDR3 region has the DNA TGTGCCAGCAGCTTAGGTGGGCGCTATGGCTACACCTTC.